The clone carrying this TCR beta chain was counted at least ten times. CDR3 regions were amplified by Arm-PCR using iRepertoire HTBI primers to build TCR beta libraries. TCRdb processed the multiplex PCR reads anew with MiXCR; each CDR3 protein has one entry. The sample shows roughly 350,000 distinct CDR3 sequences, around 15% of them seen only once. Germline values: CDR1 LGHNA, CDR2 YNFKEQ. Trimming stripped 4 bases from V and 3 bases from J, with 10 bases between. This CDR3 has 13 amino acids. These data are taken from a study of regulatory T cells in long-lasting Graves disease. This sample's time point: newly diagnosed GD, antithyroid drugs for less than 3 months. PBMC RNA was the source of the TCR library. The patients included were those that came from an endocrinology department in Xi'an, China. This sample was also put to use in a study of T cells in Graves' hyperthyroidism and ophthalmopathy. From that report: For Graves' hyperthyroidism to be stable, ophthalmopathy could not progress within 18 months. The TCR CDR3 was amplified in a first-round RT-PCR using the HTBI primer set.

The sequence was collected from a woman aged 18-35 years with Graves disease. This chain uses TRBV4-2 with TRBJ2-7; TRBD1 might be the D (6 bases). The sample consisted of peripheral blood mononuclear cells (PBMCs), taken at new diagnosis, from a patient treated with antithyroid drugs. The CDR3 nucleotides are TGTGCCAGCAGCCCAGGGGAGAACTACGAGCAGTACTTC. Its protein product is CASSPGENYEQYF.